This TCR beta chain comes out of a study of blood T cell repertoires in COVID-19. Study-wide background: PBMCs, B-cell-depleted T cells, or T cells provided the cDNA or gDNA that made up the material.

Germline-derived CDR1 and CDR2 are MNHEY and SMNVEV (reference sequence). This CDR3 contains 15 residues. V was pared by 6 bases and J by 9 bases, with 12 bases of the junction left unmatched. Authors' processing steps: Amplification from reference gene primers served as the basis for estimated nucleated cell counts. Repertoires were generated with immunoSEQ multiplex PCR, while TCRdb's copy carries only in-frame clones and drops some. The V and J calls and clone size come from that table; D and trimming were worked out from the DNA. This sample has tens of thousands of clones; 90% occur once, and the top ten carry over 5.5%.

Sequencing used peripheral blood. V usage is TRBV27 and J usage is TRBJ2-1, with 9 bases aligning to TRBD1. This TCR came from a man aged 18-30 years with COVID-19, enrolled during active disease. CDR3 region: CASSPRQGGQSEQFF. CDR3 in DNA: TGTGCCAGCAGCCCAAGACAGGGGGGGCAAAGTGAGCAGTTCTTC.